These 23 T cell receptor beta chains came from one sample sequenced in a study of yellow fever vaccine responses in identical twins. MiXCR, applied by TCRdb to the RT-PCR reads, yields one record per CDR3 protein. The sample has about 10,000 distinct CDR3 sequences, roughly 80% seen once. Source: T cells from blood (PBMCs), unsorted or a sorted subset (not recorded which), taken before or after yellow fever vaccination (not recorded which). Receptor source: a woman younger than 35 who received the yellow fever vaccine.

The chain links TRBV11-1 to TRBJ2-7; 9 bases agree with TRBD1. V shed 6 bases, J shed 5 bases, and the junction held 5 bases outside the gene matches. Germline V gene sequence: CDR1 SGHAT, CDR2 FQDESV (reference sequence). The CDR3 totals 13 residues. CDR3 bases: TGTGCCAGCAGTTGGGACAGGGACAACGAGCAGTACTTC. Translating gives CASSWDRDNEQYF.

The genes are TRBV5-1 and TRBJ2-3; D is ambiguous. Trimming took 2 bases from V and 0 from J, leaving 4 bases between them. The CDR3 sequence is 13 residues long. Germline CDR1 reads SGHRS; CDR2 reads YFSETQ. The CDR3 region is CASSLGSTDTQYF. CDR3 nucleotides: TGCGCCAGCAGCTTAGGAAGCACAGATACGCAGTATTTT.

The CDR3, as DNA: TGCGCCAGCCATGGCGGCGGGGACAATGAGCAGTTCTTC. This encodes CASHGGGDNEQFF. V gene TRBV5-1 combines with J gene TRBJ2-1, with a possible D match to TRBD2 (6 bases). Trimming shortened V by 7 bases and J by 5 bases, and 13 bases separated the two germline ends. In germline, CDR1 is SGHRS, CDR2 YFSETQ. The CDR3 is made up of 13 amino acids.

This chain uses TRBV2 with TRBJ1-1; D remains ambiguous. The CDR3 is 14 residues long. With 3 bases removed from V and 3 bases from J, the gap between germline ends came to 11 bases. The germline V gene encodes CDR1 SNHLY and CDR2 FYNNEI. The CDR3 spells CASSDYAFHTEAFF. The CDR3 DNA sequence: TGTGCCAGCAGTGATTATGCGTTTCACACTGAAGCTTTCTTT. The variable domain in full, completed from reference TRBV2 and TRBJ1-1, reads EPEVTQTPSHQVTQMGQEVILRCVPISNHLYFYWYRQILGQKVEFLVSFYNNEISEKSEIFDDQFSVERPDGSNFTLKIRSTKLEDSAMYFCASSDYAFHTEAFFGQGTRLTVV.

The chain uses TRBV11-3 and TRBJ1-1, with a weak D call TRBD1 (6 bases). The length of the CDR3 is 15 residues. The germline gives CDR1 SGHNT, CDR2 YENEEA. Between the trimmed V and J ends, which lost 7 bases and 0 bases, there was a span of 15 bases. In nucleotides, the CDR3 is TGTGCCAGCACCCTCAGGACAGCCATGAACACTGAAGCTTTCTTT. Encoded protein: CASTLRTAMNTEAFF.

This sequence joins TRBV19 and TRBJ2-1, with D maybe TRBD1 (6 bases). This CDR3 comprises 15 residues. Germline V gene sequence: CDR1 LNHDA, CDR2 SQIVND (reference sequence). Trimming removed 5 bases at V and 6 bases at J, with 17 bases between. The CDR3 protein is CASSDPPTGTNEQFF. The CDR3 nucleotides read TGTGCCAGTAGTGATCCTCCGACAGGAACCAATGAGCAGTTCTTC.

The chain uses TRBV11-1 and TRBJ2-7, with 8 bases lining up with TRBD2. This CDR3 comprises 16 residues. Germline values: CDR1 SGHAT, CDR2 FQDESV (reference sequence). The junction had 8 bases not matched to a gene; V was cut back by 2 bases and J by 2 bases. CDR3 nucleotides: TGTGCCAGCAGCTTAAACCCAGCGGGAGAGACCTACGAGCAGTACTTC. It is translated as CASSLNPAGETYEQYF.

CDR3 residues: CASSTGVGEQYF. CDR3 in DNA: TGTGCCAGCAGTACTGGGGTCGGCGAGCAGTACTTC. The gene calls are TRBV7-2 and TRBJ2-7, with D hard to call. Germline V gene data show CDR1 as SGHTA and CDR2 as FQGNSA. This CDR3 comprises 12 residues. The V and J ends lost 6 bases and 6 bases respectively, with 12 bases between them. The full variable domain, in which reference TRBV7-2 and TRBJ2-7 provide the parts outside the CDR3, is GAGVSQSPSNKVTEKGKDVELRCDPISGHTALYWYRQSLGQGLEFLIYFQGNSAPDKSGLPSDRFSAERTGGSVSTLTIQRTQQEDSAVYLCASSTGVGEQYFGPGTRLTVT.

The V call is TRBV2, the J call TRBJ2-7; D is possibly TRBD1 (6 bases). The CDR3 has 16 residues. CDR1 SNHLY and CDR2 FYNNEI come from the germline V gene. V lost 0 bases, J lost 2 bases, and 14 bases lay in between. CDR3 loop: CASSEAPDSFTYEQYF. The CDR3 DNA sequence: TGTGCCAGCAGTGAAGCTCCGGACAGCTTCACCTACGAGCAGTACTTC.

CDR3 sequence (DNA): TGTGCCAGCAGCCCCACTAGCGGGGCATACAATGAGCAGTTCTTC. Residues: CASSPTSGAYNEQFF. V usage is TRBV11-3 and J usage is TRBJ2-1; 10 bases fit TRBD2. V lost 5 bases and J lost 4; bases outside the gene matches: 5. This CDR3 spans 15 amino acids. Germline CDR1 reads SGHNT; CDR2 reads YENEEA.

This clonotype was observed a few times. The rearrangement joins TRBV19 to TRBJ2-1, with D tentatively TRBD2 (6 bases). Germline V lookup: CDR1 LNHDA, CDR2 SQIVND (reference sequence). This CDR3 comprises 14 residues. The V end was cut by 5 bases, the J end by 4 bases, with 12 bases between. The CDR3 nucleotides read TGTGCCAGTAGTCGCGGGGCACCTTACAATGAGCAGTTCTTC. It is translated as CASSRGAPYNEQFF.

This clonotype came up once. CDR3 nucleotides: TGTGCCAGCAGTGTGGCAGACAAAAACATTCAGTACTTC. Amino acid sequence: CASSVADKNIQYF. The V and J genes are TRBV2 and TRBJ2-4, with unresolved D. From germline, CDR1 is SNHLY and CDR2 FYNNEI. The CDR3 is 13 amino acids. V was pared by 4 bases and J by 3 bases, with 7 bases between.

This clonotype was counted a few times. The chain employs TRBV5-1 and TRBJ1-3; 8 nucleotides line up with TRBD1. The germline CDR1 and CDR2 sequences are SGHRS and YFSETQ. V lost 2 bases to trimming and J lost 4 bases; unmatched junction nucleotides: 8. CDR3 length equals 16 residues. CDR3 amino acids: CASSLGWTGSGNTIYF. DNA of the CDR3: TGCGCCAGCAGCTTAGGGTGGACAGGGAGCGGAAACACCATATATTTT.

The genes are TRBV11-3 and TRBJ2-2; TRBD2 matches 8 bases. The V and J ends lost 5 bases and 6 bases, in that order; junction bases with no gene match: 5. Per the germline V gene, CDR1 is SGHNT and CDR2 is YENEEA. The CDR3 totals 14 residues. CDR3 in amino acids: CASSLSGGAGELFF. CDR3 sequence (DNA): TGTGCCAGCAGCCTCAGCGGGGGTGCCGGGGAGCTGTTTTTT.

The rearrangement uses TRBV11-3 and TRBJ2-2; the D is unclear. Germline V gene lookup returns CDR1 SGHNT and CDR2 YENEEA. CDR3 length equals 14 residues. Trimming took 8 bases from V and 4 from J, leaving 14 bases between them. The CDR3 protein is CASEQEGFTGELFF. The CDR3 coding sequence is TGTGCCAGCGAGCAGGAAGGGTTCACCGGGGAGCTGTTTTTT. Variable domain in full (rest from reference TRBV11-3 and TRBJ2-2): EAGVVQSPRYKIIEKKQPVAFWCNPISGHNTLYWYLQNLGQGPELLIRYENEEAVDDSQLPKDRFSAERLKGVDSTLKIQPAELGDSAVYLCASEQEGFTGELFFGEGSRLTVL.

V usage is TRBV2 and J usage is TRBJ2-7; D is perhaps TRBD1 (5 bases). CDR1 SNHLY and CDR2 FYNNEI come from the germline V gene. V dropped 2 bases and J dropped 2 bases, with 7 bases sitting between them. The CDR3 runs 13 residues. CDR3 DNA sequence: TGTGCCAGCAGTGAAAGACAGACCTACGAGCAGTACGTC. As protein: CASSERQTYEQYV.

The V call is TRBV7-2, the J call TRBJ2-1; no definite D call. With 3 bases removed from V and 0 bases from J, the gap between germline ends came to 3 bases. Germline loops: CDR1 SGHTA, CDR2 FQGNSA. CDR3 length equals 13 residues. In nucleotides, the CDR3 is TGTGCCAGCAGCTTTGTCTCCTACAATGAGCAGTTCTTC. Protein product: CASSFVSYNEQFF.

This sequence joins TRBV4-2 and TRBJ2-7, with D tentatively TRBD2 (7 bases). The CDR3 is 15 residues long. Germline CDR1 is LGHNA and CDR2 is YNFKEQ. V dropped 2 bases and J dropped 5 bases, with 16 bases sitting between them. The CDR3 reads CASSQRTRGFHEQYF. The CDR3 DNA reads as TGTGCCAGCAGCCAACGGACTAGGGGGTTCCACGAGCAGTACTTC.

This rearrangement joins TRBV16 to TRBJ1-1; D is unclear. Germline CDR1 KGHSY, CDR2 FQNENV. This CDR3 spans 15 amino acids. V lost 0 bases and J lost 2, with 10 bases in between. CDR3 protein: CASSQSNAGNTEAFF. In nucleotides, the CDR3 is TGTGCCAGCAGCCAATCGAATGCGGGAAACACTGAAGCTTTCTTT.

The chain combines TRBV28 with TRBJ2-3; possibly TRBD2 for D (5 bases). The CDR3 runs to 14 residues. The germline V gene encodes CDR1 MDHEN and CDR2 SYDVKM. With 5 bases removed from V and 0 bases from J, the gap between germline ends came to 9 bases. The CDR3 sequence is CASSPRGSTDTQYF. CDR3 sequence (DNA): TGTGCCAGCAGTCCCCGAGGGAGCACAGATACGCAGTATTTT.

The chain employs TRBV10-3 and TRBJ1-5, with TRBD1 matching over 7 bases. The CDR3 covers 16 residues. Germline V gene lookup returns CDR1 ENHRY and CDR2 SYGVKD. V trimming: 2 bases; J trimming: 7 bases; junction bases outside the gene matches: 11. The CDR3 sequence: CAISEKFEAGGQPQHF. The CDR3 DNA follows: TGTGCCATCAGTGAGAAATTTGAGGCAGGGGGACAGCCCCAGCATTTT.

V gene TRBV11-3 combines with J gene TRBJ2-3, with 12 bases lining up with TRBD2. The CDR3 totals 16 residues. Trimming removed 2 bases from V and 0 bases from J; junction bases left unmatched: 0. Germline loops: CDR1 SGHNT, CDR2 YENEEA. The CDR3 bases are TGTGCCAGCAGCTTAACTAGCGGGGGGAGCACAGATACGCAGTATTTT. Protein product: CASSLTSGGSTDTQYF.

This clonotype was recorded only once. The chain joins TRBV3-1 to TRBJ2-3; D may be TRBD2 (5 bases). Germline V gives CDR1 LGHDT, CDR2 YNNKEL (reference sequence). Trimming removed 4 bases from V and 11 bases from J, with 13 bases in between. There are 12 residues in the CDR3. This chain's CDR3 is CASSPTGIVQYF. The CDR3 region has the DNA TGTGCCAGCAGCCCCACCGGGATAGTGCAGTATTTT.